Each of the 10 T cell receptor beta chains below was sequenced from the same sample in a study of vaccination effects on CD4 cells after COVID-19. Antigen specificity for these receptors is unknown. Under the ViraFEST assay, PBMC were stimulated with viral peptide pools so that antigen-specific CD4+ T cells expanded. Sequencing was performed afterwards. Researchers isolated CD4+ T cells once approximately eleven days of culture had elapsed. Sequencing used immunoSEQ multiplex PCR; TCRdb keeps in-frame clones, though not all of them. Of around 83,000 clones listed, around 70% are singletons. The sample was CD4+ T cells from PBMCs cultured with HCoV-229E spike peptides, taken before COVID-19 vaccination. These receptors came from a human donor who received a COVID-19 vaccine.

This chain uses TRBV10-1 with TRBJ2-2; D not resolved. V lost 7 bases, J lost 2 bases, and 11 bases lay in between. Germline V gives CDR1 WNHNN, CDR2 SYGVQD (reference sequence). This CDR3 spans 14 amino acids. The CDR3 loop reads CASTPFSNTGELFF. The DNA for the CDR3 is TGCGCCAGCACTCCCTTTAGTAACACCGGGGAGCTGTTTTTT.

V gene TRBV28 combines with J gene TRBJ1-6; D is unresolved. V was clipped by 5 bases and J by 6 bases, with 14 bases between them. The CDR3 is made up of 15 amino acids. Germline V gives CDR1 MDHEN, CDR2 SYDVKM. The CDR3 sequence is CASSRRSSVNSPLHF. The CDR3 DNA reads as TGTGCCAGCAGTCGAAGAAGCAGCGTTAATTCACCCCTCCACTTT.

The chain is built from TRBV7-2 and TRBJ2-5; perhaps TRBD2 as D (6 bases). The CDR3 has 12 amino acids. Germline V gene sequence: CDR1 SGHTA, CDR2 FQGNSA. The V end was cut by 1 base, the J end by 11 bases, with 11 bases between. The CDR3 protein is CASSLGHGLQYF. CDR3 bases: TGTGCCAGCAGCTTAGGTCATGGACTACAGTACTTC.

This clone has just a few counts. V usage is TRBV20-1 and J usage is TRBJ1-2; D not resolved. Per germline, CDR1 DFQATT and CDR2 SNEGSKA (reference sequence). Trimming shortened V by 3 bases and J by 2 bases, and 13 bases separated the two germline ends. The CDR3 is 14 amino acids. In DNA, the CDR3 is TGCAGTGCTAGTTACGGACTTATCAACTATGGCTACACCTTC. It yields the protein CSASYGLINYGYTF.

V is TRBV7-2 and J is TRBJ1-1; no definite D call. The V end lost 1 base, the J end lost 6 bases, and 21 bases lay between the germline ends. This CDR3 is built from 17 residues. The V gene's germline CDR1 is SGHTA and CDR2 FQGNSA. Written as DNA, the CDR3 is TGTGCCAGCAGCTTAGTTTCGGGAGGAGGTAAGAGAGCTGAAGCTTTCTTT. Its protein product is CASSLVSGGGKRAEAFF. Full variable domain (remainder filled in from reference TRBV7-2 and TRBJ1-1): GAGVSQSPSNKVTEKGKDVELRCDPISGHTALYWYRQSLGQGLEFLIYFQGNSAPDKSGLPSDRFSAERTGGSVSTLTIQRTQQEDSAVYLCASSLVSGGGKRAEAFFGQGTRLTVV.

Concerning this clone itself: The junction shows a germline mismatch at one end, possibly a read error. This rearrangement joins TRBV12-3 or TRBV12-4 to TRBJ2-3, with 7 bases that match TRBD1. This CDR3 region has 12 residues. The CDR3 coding sequence is TGTGCCAGCAGTTCGGAGAGACAGGGCCTGAATTTT. It is translated as CASSSERQGLNF.

This chain joins TRBV10-3 and TRBJ2-2; TRBD1 aligns across 7 bases. The length of the CDR3 is 19 residues. Germline loops: CDR1 ENHRY, CDR2 SYGVKD. J gave up 2 bases and V 2 bases, and 14 bases lay outside the gene matches. CDR3 nucleotides: TGTGCCATCAGTGAGCTAAACAGGGGATCCCCCGGAAACACCGGGGAGCTGTTTTTT. Residues: CAISELNRGSPGNTGELFF.

This clone appeared a few times. The gene calls are TRBV19 and TRBJ1-2; 10 bases fit TRBD1. After removal of 4 bases from V and 4 bases from J, the junction contained 6 bases not matched to a gene. Germline V gene lookup returns CDR1 LNHDA and CDR2 SQIVND (reference sequence). CDR3 size: 15 residues. CDR3 protein: CASSNRDRGLYGYTF. The CDR3 DNA sequence: TGTGCCAGTAGTAACCGGGACAGGGGACTCTATGGCTACACCTTC.

The chain links TRBV7-3 to TRBJ2-5; either TRBD1 or TRBD2 may fit D (5 bases each). The CDR3 loop spans 13 amino acids. Germline V gives CDR1 SGHTA, CDR2 FQGTGA. Trimming pared 0 bases from V and 4 bases from J, leaving 6 bases between. CDR3 nucleotides: TGTGCCAGCAGCTTAACGGGGGTAGAGACCCAGTACTTC. Amino acid sequence: CASSLTGVETQYF.

This clone was detected only a few times. This chain joins TRBV29-1 and TRBJ2-1; 12 bases match TRBD1. V shed 7 bases, J shed 7 bases, and the junction held 5 bases outside the gene matches. Germline assignment: CDR1 SQVTM and CDR2 ANQGSEA. CDR3 size: 13 residues. The CDR3 reads CSAEGQGANEQFF. In nucleotides, the CDR3 is TGCAGCGCTGAGGGACAGGGGGCGAATGAGCAGTTCTTC.